This T cell receptor (beta chain) emerged from a study of T-cell reconstitution after alpha-beta-depleted transplantation in children. The trim removed 0 bases at V and 5 bases at J, leaving 10 bases unmatched. Germline V gives CDR1 SGDLS, CDR2 YYNGEE. The CDR3 length is 18 residues. A few counts support this clonotype. The TCRbeta library was prepared with unique molecular identifiers. TCRdb used MiXCR to reprocess the PCR reads, holding one entry per CDR3 protein. The data show under 450,000 distinct CDR3 sequences, roughly 14% seen once. The input for sequencing was PBMCs, taken from the stem cell graft. J is TRBJ2-5 and V is TRBV9; TRBD2 matches 13 bases. The TCR sequence derives from a human donor who donated a stem cell graft to a child with Fanconi anemia. As DNA, the CDR3 is TGTGCCAGCAGCGTAGGACTAGCGGGGGGCCTCACCCAGGAGACCCAGTACTTC. Amino acid sequence: CASSVGLAGGLTQETQYF.